This TCR beta chain stems from a study of PD-1 blockade in classical Hodgkin lymphoma. Broader study findings: A reduction in baseline TCR diversity was reportedly seen in newly diagnosed patients relative to healthy donors.

Time point specified: newly diagnosed, previously untreated cHL patient sample. Regarding this clone: Its antigen remains unknown.

Trimming pared 0 bases from V and 6 bases from J, leaving 11 bases between. CDR3 length equals 14 residues. Germline V gene lookup returns CDR1 MGHRA and CDR2 YSYEKL. The repertoire was sequenced with immunoSEQ multiplex PCR; TCRdb's copy has only in-frame clones and lacks some. This table has some 21,000 clones, approximately 94% appearing once. The sequencing input was peripheral blood mononuclear cells (PBMCs). The gene calls are TRBV4-1 and TRBJ1-1; D is perhaps TRBD1 (6 bases). The receptor's source is a human donor with classical Hodgkin lymphoma. CDR3 sequence (DNA): TGCGCCAGCAGCCAAGATACAGGGCGATCTGAAGCTTTCTTT. This encodes CASSQDTGRSEAFF.